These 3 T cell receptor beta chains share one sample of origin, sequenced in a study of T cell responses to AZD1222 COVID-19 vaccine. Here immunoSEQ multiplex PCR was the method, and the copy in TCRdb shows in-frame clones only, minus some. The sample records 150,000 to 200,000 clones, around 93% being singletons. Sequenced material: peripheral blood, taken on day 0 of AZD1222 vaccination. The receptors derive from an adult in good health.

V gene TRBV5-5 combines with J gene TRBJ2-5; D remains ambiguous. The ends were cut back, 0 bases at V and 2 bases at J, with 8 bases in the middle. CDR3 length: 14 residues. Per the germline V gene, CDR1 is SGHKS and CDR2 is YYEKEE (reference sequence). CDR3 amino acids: CASSLGSAQETQYF. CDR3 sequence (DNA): TGTGCCAGCAGCTTGGGTTCCGCTCAAGAGACCCAGTACTTC.

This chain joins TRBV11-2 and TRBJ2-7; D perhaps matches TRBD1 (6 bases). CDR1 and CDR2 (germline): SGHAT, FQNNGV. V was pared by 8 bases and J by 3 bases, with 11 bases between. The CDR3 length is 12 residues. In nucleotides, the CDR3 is TGTGCCAGCCAGAGAGGGGGCTACGAGCAGTACTTC. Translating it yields CASQRGGYEQYF. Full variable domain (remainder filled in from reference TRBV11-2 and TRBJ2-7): EAGVAQSPRYKIIEKRQSVAFWCNPISGHATLYWYQQILGQGPKLLIQFQNNGVVDDSQLPKDRFSAERLKGVDSTLKIQPAKLEDSAVYLCASQRGGYEQYFGPGTRLTVT.

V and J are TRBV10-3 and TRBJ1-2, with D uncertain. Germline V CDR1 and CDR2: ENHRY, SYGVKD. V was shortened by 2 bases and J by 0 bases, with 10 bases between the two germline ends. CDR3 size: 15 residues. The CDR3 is CAISEGPAPNYGYTF. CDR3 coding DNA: TGTGCCATCAGTGAGGGGCCGGCACCTAACTATGGCTACACCTTC.